A selection of T cell receptor beta chains follows, all from one sample in a study of shared clonotypes between healthy human individuals. Profiling relied on immunoSEQ multiplex PCR, and the TCRdb table lists in-frame clones only, not all of them. Counted here are some 240,000 clones, under 80% occurring once; the ten biggest clones make up 11%. Sequenced sample: memory CD4+ T cells sorted from blood. The receptors here all came from a man aged 25-45 years in good health. Each CDR3 is given with its conserved first and last residue. The D gene is left open where the match is weak. The size field is filled for only some rows; it gives once, few, many or a size class.

- TRBJ2-1 - TRBV28 CASGEGSYNEQFF TGTGCCAGCGGTGAGGGTTCCTACAATGAGCAGTTCTTC
- TRBJ2-1 - TRBV7-8 CASSPQRGAGSYNEQFF TGTGCCAGCAGCCCACAGAGAGGGGCAGGCTCCTACAATGAGCAGTTCTTC
TRBD2 TRBJ2-1 - TRBV10-1 CASSVSSGILDEQFF TGCGCCAGCAGTGTCTCTAGCGGGATACTCGATGAGCAGTTCTTC
- TRBJ2-7 few TRBV7-9 CASSLSQASYEQYF TGTGCCAGCAGCTTAAGTCAGGCCTCCTACGAGCAGTACTTC
TRBD1 TRBJ2-7 - TRBV2 CASSYGTGHYEQYF TGTGCCAGCAGCTACGGGACAGGGCACTACGAGCAGTACTTC
- TRBJ1-2 - TRBV19 CASSIFAVSSNYGYTF TGTGCCAGTAGTATTTTTGCAGTCTCCAGTAACTATGGCTACACCTTC
- TRBJ1-1 - TRBV30 CAWEGRSTEAFF TGTGCCTGGGAGGGTCGGTCCACTGAAGCTTTCTTT
TRBD1 TRBJ2-7 - TRBV7-2 CASSTRGHEQYF TGTGCCAGCAGCACCAGGGGGCACGAGCAGTACTTC
- TRBJ2-3 - TRBV2 CASSPQGIRTDTQYF TGTGCCAGCTCCCCCCAGGGAATCAGAACAGATACGCAGTATTTT
- TRBJ2-3 - TRBV7-3 CVSSPEGLAPTDTQYF TGTGTCAGCAGCCCTGAGGGGCTAGCGCCTACAGATACGCAGTATTTT